A single sample is the source of the 21 T cell receptor beta chains below, sequenced in a study of OX40 agonist ivuxolimab in advanced cancers. Sequencing was performed with immunoSEQ multiplex PCR; in TCRdb, only in-frame clones are kept and a portion is missing. The sample holds tens of thousands of clones, 85% to 90% seen once. The sample consisted of CD4+ or CD8+ T cells sorted from blood, taken in a trial of the OX40 agonist ivuxolimab. The receptors come from an adult with an advanced solid tumor such as melanoma, head and neck, liver or kidney cancer.

The genes are TRBV7-8 and TRBJ1-1; D is perhaps TRBD1 (5 bases). The V gene's germline CDR1 is SGHVS and CDR2 FQNEAQ. The CDR3 is 13 residues long. Trimming took off 1 base at V and 4 bases at J, with 7 bases between the two ends. DNA for the CDR3: TGTGCCAGCAGCTTAGGGGGGGGCACTGAAGCTTTCTTT. Amino acids: CASSLGGGTEAFF.

V usage is TRBV30 and J usage is TRBJ2-7, with a tentative D call TRBD2 (6 bases). Germline CDR1 GTSNPN, CDR2 SVGIG (reference sequence). V lost 0 bases, J lost 5 bases, and 14 bases lay in between. The CDR3 has 14 amino acids. CDR3 DNA sequence: TGTGCCTGGAGTGTATCGGGGGTTACGGACGAGCAGTACTTC. It translates to CAWSVSGVTDEQYF.

The chain couples TRBV4-1 to TRBJ1-5; D gene unclear. This CDR3 spans 17 amino acids. Deletions cut 1 base from V and 3 bases from J, with 16 bases between. CDR1 and CDR2 (germline): MGHRA, YSYEKL. CDR3 DNA sequence: TGCGCCAGCAGCCAAGCTGGGCGGGGTTTCGTCAATCAGCCCCAGCATTTT. This codes for CASSQAGRGFVNQPQHF.

The chain carries TRBV30 and TRBJ2-7, with no clear D. Germline CDR1 is GTSNPN and CDR2 is SVGIG (reference sequence). The V end lost 1 base, the J end lost 5 bases, and 12 bases lay between the germline ends. This CDR3 region has 13 residues. CDR3 amino acids: CAWSGMSGNEQYF. CDR3 DNA sequence: TGTGCCTGGAGTGGAATGTCGGGCAACGAGCAGTACTTC. Together with reference TRBV30 and TRBJ2-7, the CDR3 gives the full variable domain: SQTIHQWPATLVQPVGSPLSLECTVEGTSNPNLYWYRQAAGRGLQLLFYSVGIGQISSEVPQNLSASRPQDRQFILSSKKLLLSDSGFYLCAWSGMSGNEQYFGPGTRLTVT.

The CDR3 nucleotides are TGCGCCAGCAGCCAAGATAGGGGGAACCAAGAGACCCAGTACTTC. Translation gives CASSQDRGNQETQYF. The rearrangement joins TRBV4-1 to TRBJ2-5, with a weak D call TRBD1 (6 bases). Trimming pared 0 bases from V and 0 bases from J, leaving 8 bases between. Germline CDR1 is MGHRA and CDR2 is YSYEKL. The CDR3 is 15 amino acids.

In DNA, the CDR3 is TGTGCCAGCGTAAAGGGGGCTGGGGCCAACGTCCTGACTTTC. It codes for CASVKGAGANVLTF. The chain combines TRBV6-1 with TRBJ2-6; TRBD1 might be the D (6 bases). CDR1 MNHNS and CDR2 SASEGT come from the germline V gene. The CDR3 is 14 residues long. V lost 8 bases, J lost 2 bases, and 10 bases lay in between.

The J gene is TRBJ2-7, the V gene TRBV27, with 10 bases identical to TRBD1. The V gene end was trimmed by 6 bases and the J gene end by 4 bases; junction bases not matched to a gene: 6. CDR1 is MNHEY, CDR2 SMNVEV, per germline (reference sequence). This CDR3 region has 14 residues. Here the CDR3 DNA reads TGTGCCAGCAGAGCCGGGACAGGGGTTTACGAGCAGTACTTC. It is translated as CASRAGTGVYEQYF.

This chain's CDR3 is CASSLDRGKGEQYF. CDR3 coding DNA: TGTGCCAGCAGCCTGGACAGGGGTAAAGGCGAGCAGTACTTC. The chain recombines TRBV6-6 with TRBJ2-7; TRBD1 aligns across 9 bases. CDR1 is MNHNY and CDR2 is SVGAGI in the germline V gene (reference sequence). The CDR3 is made up of 14 amino acids. The V gene end was trimmed by 6 bases and the J gene end by 6 bases; junction bases not matched to a gene: 9.

In its sample, this clone was seen a few times. J is TRBJ1-2 and V is TRBV5-8, with 10 bases that match TRBD1. V lost 3 bases, J lost 8 bases, and 10 bases stayed unmatched. The CDR3 covers 15 residues. Per the germline V gene, CDR1 is SGHTS and CDR2 is YDEGEE. This CDR3 reads CASSSSGTGVFGYTF. CDR3 DNA: TGTGCCAGCAGCTCGTCCGGGACAGGGGTTTTCGGCTACACCTTC.

This chain connects TRBV9 to TRBJ1-1, with 7 nucleotides matching TRBD1. V was clipped by 4 bases and J by 4 bases; unmatched bases: 10. The CDR3 is 15 amino acids. CDR1 is SGDLS and CDR2 is YYNGEE in the germline V gene. The CDR3 sequence is CASSPQGESVTEAFF. CDR3 bases: TGTGCCAGCAGCCCCCAGGGGGAGAGTGTCACTGAAGCTTTCTTT.

This clone has a handful of counts. CDR3 in amino acids: CAISDLGGETQYF. CDR3 DNA: TGTGCCATCAGTGATCTAGGAGGAGAGACCCAGTACTTC. V and J are TRBV10-3 and TRBJ2-5; perhaps TRBD2 as D (5 bases). V lost 3 bases to trimming and J lost 4 bases, with 9 bases between them. Germline CDR1 ENHRY, CDR2 SYGVKD. This CDR3 has 13 residues.

The chain is built from TRBV9 and TRBJ2-3; D might be TRBD1 or TRBD2, each matching 7 bases. The CDR3 is 14 residues long. The V gene's germline CDR1 is SGDLS and CDR2 YYNGEE. Trimming left V 8 bases short and J 3 bases short, with 16 bases between. The CDR3 DNA reads TGTGCCAGAGGGGAGGGGGCAGGTACAGATACGCAGTATTTT. It translates to CARGEGAGTDTQYF.

This chain connects TRBV7-2 to TRBJ1-4; TRBD1 might be the D (5 bases). Germline CDR1 reads SGHTA; CDR2 reads FQGNSA. V was shortened by 1 base and J by 11 bases, with 14 bases between the two germline ends. CDR3 size: 14 residues. The CDR3 spells CASSLDAGSEKLFF. DNA for the CDR3: TGTGCCAGCAGCTTAGACGCAGGGAGTGAGAAACTGTTTTTT.

As concerns this clone: The identical CDR3 is also encoded by other nucleotide sequences in the sample. The chain combines TRBV18 with TRBJ2-2, with a weak D call TRBD2 (5 bases). The CDR3 totals 16 residues. V lost 2 bases and J lost 1, with 11 bases in between. CDR1 is KGHSH and CDR2 is LQKENI in the germline V gene. The CDR3 loop is CASSPTGNWNTGELFF. CDR3 DNA sequence: TGTGCCAGCTCACCAACCGGGAACTGGAACACCGGGGAGCTGTTTTTT.

The chain is built from TRBV21-1 and TRBJ1-2. TRBV21-1 is deemed a pseudogene. The CDR3 has 15 residues. CDR3 sequence: CASSKAPGGPGGYTF. CDR3 in DNA: TGTGCCAGCAGCAAAGCTCCAGGCGGGCCCGGAGGCTACACCTTC.

The rearrangement uses TRBV7-9 and TRBJ2-7; D gene unclear. CDR3 size: 13 residues. The V and J ends lost 5 bases and 1 base respectively, with 9 bases between them. Germline V gene data show CDR1 as SEHNR and CDR2 as FQNEAQ (reference sequence). The CDR3 DNA follows: TGTGCCAGCAGCATCGACATTTCCTACGAGCAGTACTTC. Its protein product is CASSIDISYEQYF.

CDR3: CASSSVGYEQFF. CDR3 DNA sequence: TGTGCCAGCAGCTCGGTAGGATATGAGCAGTTCTTC. The rearrangement uses TRBV11-2 and TRBJ2-1; no firm D call. V lost 4 bases, J lost 8 bases, and 9 bases lay in between. Germline lookup yields CDR1 SGHAT and CDR2 FQNNGV. The CDR3 covers 12 residues.

The chain uses TRBV5-4 and TRBJ2-5, with TRBD2 matching over 7 bases. Unmatched junction bases numbered 3, after V lost 6 bases and J lost 1 base. Germline values: CDR1 SGHNT, CDR2 YYREEE (reference sequence). The CDR3 extends over 13 amino acids. CDR3 loop: CASKGGSQETQYF. CDR3 nucleotide sequence: TGTGCCAGCAAGGGAGGGAGCCAAGAGACCCAGTACTTC.

The chain carries TRBV5-1 and TRBJ2-1; TRBD2 matches at 13 bases. V lost 5 bases and J lost 6; bases outside the gene matches: 5. The germline V gene has CDR1 SGHRS and CDR2 YFSETQ. The CDR3 has 15 residues. As DNA, the CDR3 is TGCGCCAGCAGGGAGGGACTAGCGGGAATCAATGAGCAGTTCTTC. As protein: CASREGLAGINEQFF.

The genes are TRBV5-1 and TRBJ2-1, with unresolved D. Trimming left V 0 bases short and J 7 bases short, with 14 bases between. The CDR3 runs to 15 residues. The germline CDR1 and CDR2 sequences are SGHRS and YFSETQ. The CDR3 is CASSLAGPGLNEQFF. The CDR3 bases are TGCGCCAGCAGCTTGGCCGGACCCGGCCTTAATGAGCAGTTCTTC.

The chain links TRBV5-1 to TRBJ1-3; 7 nucleotides agree with TRBD1. Per germline, CDR1 SGHRS and CDR2 YFSETQ. The CDR3 extends over 16 amino acids. Trimming took 4 bases from V and 6 from J; bases not matched to a gene: 13. The CDR3 sequence: CASSDQPTGQTNTIYF. DNA for the CDR3: TGCGCCAGCAGCGACCAACCGACGGGACAGACAAACACCATATATTTT.